This T cell receptor (beta chain) was retrieved from a study of T cell changes during pregnancy in multiple sclerosis. Assay: immunoSEQ multiplex PCR; the TCRdb copy retains only in-frame clones and omits some. The sample carries over 25,000 clones, 85% to 90% recorded once. The CDR3 consists of 14 residues. The V segment lost 4 bases and the J segment 4 bases; nucleotides outside the gene matches: 5. The V gene's germline CDR1 is SGHAT and CDR2 FQNNGV. This TCR was recovered from a female donor with multiple sclerosis, enrolled in a pregnancy study. The chain is built from TRBV11-2 and TRBJ2-5, with TRBD2 matching over 8 bases. The source was CD8+ T cells from peripheral blood mononuclear cells, collected before pregnancy. The CDR3 spells CASSYVAGRETQYF. The CDR3 DNA follows: TGTGCCAGCAGCTACGTAGCGGGGCGAGAGACCCAGTACTTC.